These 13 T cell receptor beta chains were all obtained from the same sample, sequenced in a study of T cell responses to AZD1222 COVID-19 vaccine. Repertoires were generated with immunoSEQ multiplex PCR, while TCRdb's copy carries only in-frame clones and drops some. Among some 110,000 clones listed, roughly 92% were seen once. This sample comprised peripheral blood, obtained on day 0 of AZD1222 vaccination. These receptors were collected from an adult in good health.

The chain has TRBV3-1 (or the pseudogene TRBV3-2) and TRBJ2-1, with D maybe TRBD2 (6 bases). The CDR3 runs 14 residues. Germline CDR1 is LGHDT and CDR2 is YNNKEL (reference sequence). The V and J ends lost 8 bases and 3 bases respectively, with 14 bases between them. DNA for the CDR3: TGTGCCAGCCTCGACTCTAGCGTCTACAATGAGCAGTTCTTC. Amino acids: CASLDSSVYNEQFF.

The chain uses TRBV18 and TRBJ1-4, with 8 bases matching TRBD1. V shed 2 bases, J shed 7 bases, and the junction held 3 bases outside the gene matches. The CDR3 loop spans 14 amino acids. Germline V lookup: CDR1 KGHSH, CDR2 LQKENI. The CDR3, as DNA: TGTGCCAGCTCACCAAGGACAGGGACTGAAAAACTGTTTTTT. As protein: CASSPRTGTEKLFF. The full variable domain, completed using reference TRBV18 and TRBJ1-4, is NAGVMQNPRHLVRRRGQEARLRCSPMKGHSHVYWYRQLPEEGLKFMVYLQKENIIDESGMPKERFSAEFPKEGPSILRIQQVVRGDSAAYFCASSPRTGTEKLFFGSGTQLSVL.

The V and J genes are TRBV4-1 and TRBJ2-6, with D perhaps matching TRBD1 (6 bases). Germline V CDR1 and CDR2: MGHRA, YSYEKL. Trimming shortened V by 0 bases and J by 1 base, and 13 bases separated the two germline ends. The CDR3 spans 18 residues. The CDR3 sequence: CASSQEEGVKSGANVLTF. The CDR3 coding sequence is TGCGCCAGCAGCCAAGAAGAGGGGGTAAAGTCTGGGGCCAACGTCCTGACTTTC.

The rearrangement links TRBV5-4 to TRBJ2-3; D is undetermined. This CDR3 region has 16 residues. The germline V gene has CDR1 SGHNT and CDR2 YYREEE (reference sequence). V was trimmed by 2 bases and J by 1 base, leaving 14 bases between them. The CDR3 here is CASSLGLGLRTDTQYF. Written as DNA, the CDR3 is TGTGCCAGCAGCTTAGGCCTTGGCCTACGCACAGATACGCAGTATTTT.

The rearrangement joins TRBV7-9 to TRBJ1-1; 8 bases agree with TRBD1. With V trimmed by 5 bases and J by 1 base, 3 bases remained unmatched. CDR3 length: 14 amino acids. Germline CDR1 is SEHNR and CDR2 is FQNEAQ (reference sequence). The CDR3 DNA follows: TGTGCCAGCAGCCTGACAGGGGAGAACACTGAAGCTTTCTTT. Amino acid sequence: CASSLTGENTEAFF. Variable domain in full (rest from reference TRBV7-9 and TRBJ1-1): DTGVSQNPRHKITKRGQNVTFRCDPISEHNRLYWYRQTLGQGPEFLTYFQNEAQLEKSRLLSDRFSAERPKGSFSTLEIQRTEQGDSAMYLCASSLTGENTEAFFGQGTRLTVV.

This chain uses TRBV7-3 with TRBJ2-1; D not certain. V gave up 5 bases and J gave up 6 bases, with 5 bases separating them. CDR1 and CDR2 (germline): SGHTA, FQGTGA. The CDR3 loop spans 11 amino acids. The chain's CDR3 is CASSAGNEQFF. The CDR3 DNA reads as TGTGCCAGCAGCGCCGGCAATGAGCAGTTCTTC.

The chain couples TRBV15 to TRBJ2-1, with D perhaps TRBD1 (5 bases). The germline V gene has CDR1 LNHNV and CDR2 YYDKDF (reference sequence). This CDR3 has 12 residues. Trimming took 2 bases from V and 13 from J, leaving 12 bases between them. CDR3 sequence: CATSRSQGIQFF. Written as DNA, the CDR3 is TGTGCCACCAGCAGATCCCAGGGAATTCAGTTCTTC.

In nucleotides, the CDR3 is TGTGCCAGCACCCGGACAGTGACTGAAGCTTTCTTT. As protein: CASTRTVTEAFF. The chain links TRBV12-3 or TRBV12-4 to TRBJ1-1, with D possibly matching TRBD1 (6 bases). V dropped 7 bases and J dropped 5 bases, with 11 bases sitting between them. The CDR3 length is 12 residues.

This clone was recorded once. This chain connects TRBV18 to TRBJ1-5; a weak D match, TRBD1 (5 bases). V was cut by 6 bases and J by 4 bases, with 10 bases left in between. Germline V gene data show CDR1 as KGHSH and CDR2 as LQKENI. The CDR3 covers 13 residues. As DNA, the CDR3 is TGTGCCAGCTCCTCCGACAGAAATCAGCCCCAGCATTTT. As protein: CASSSDRNQPQHF.

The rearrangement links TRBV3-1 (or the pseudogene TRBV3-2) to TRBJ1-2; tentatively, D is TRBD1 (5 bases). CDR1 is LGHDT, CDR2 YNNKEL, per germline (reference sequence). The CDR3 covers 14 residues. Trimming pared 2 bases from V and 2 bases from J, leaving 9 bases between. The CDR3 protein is CASSQYAGNYGYTF. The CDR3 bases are TGTGCCAGCAGCCAATACGCAGGGAACTATGGCTACACCTTC.

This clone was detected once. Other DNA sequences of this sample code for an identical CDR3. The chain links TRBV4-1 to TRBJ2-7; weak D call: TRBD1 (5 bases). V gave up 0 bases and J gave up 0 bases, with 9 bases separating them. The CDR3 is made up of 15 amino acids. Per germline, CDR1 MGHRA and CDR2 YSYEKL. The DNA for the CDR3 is TGCGCCAGCAGCCAAGAAGGGGCAGGCTCCTACGAGCAGTACTTC. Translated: CASSQEGAGSYEQYF.

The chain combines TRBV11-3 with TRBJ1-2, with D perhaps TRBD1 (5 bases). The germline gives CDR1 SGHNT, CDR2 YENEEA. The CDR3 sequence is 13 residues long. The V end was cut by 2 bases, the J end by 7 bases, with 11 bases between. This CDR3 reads CASSLTGGRGYTF. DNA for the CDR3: TGTGCCAGCAGCTTAACAGGCGGCCGTGGCTACACCTTC.

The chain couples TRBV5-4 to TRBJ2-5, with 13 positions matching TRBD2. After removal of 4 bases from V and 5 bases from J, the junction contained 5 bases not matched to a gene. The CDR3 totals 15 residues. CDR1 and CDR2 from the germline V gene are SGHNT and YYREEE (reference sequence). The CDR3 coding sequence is TGTGCCAGCAGCAAGACTAGCGGGGGGTCGGAGACCCAGTACTTC. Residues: CASSKTSGGSETQYF.